Reported below is one T cell receptor beta chain. This CDR3 has 18 amino acids. Germline CDR1 reads SGHTA; CDR2 reads FQGNSA. The junction had 12 bases not matched to a gene; V was cut back by 4 bases and J by 5 bases. These data originate in a study of blood T cell repertoires in COVID-19. TCRdb's copy holds only in-frame clones and misses some; the assay was immunoSEQ multiplex PCR. The table records approximately 300,000 clones, 75% to 95% of them present only once. Sequenced material: peripheral blood. The rearrangement uses TRBV7-2 and TRBJ2-1; 12 bases fit TRBD2. The clonotype originates from a woman in her twenties or thirties with COVID-19, enrolled during active disease. The CDR3 DNA reads as TGTGCCAGCAGCTCCCACCGCCGGGCTAGCGGGAGGGACAATGAGCAGTTCTTC. It is translated as CASSSHRRASGRDNEQFF.